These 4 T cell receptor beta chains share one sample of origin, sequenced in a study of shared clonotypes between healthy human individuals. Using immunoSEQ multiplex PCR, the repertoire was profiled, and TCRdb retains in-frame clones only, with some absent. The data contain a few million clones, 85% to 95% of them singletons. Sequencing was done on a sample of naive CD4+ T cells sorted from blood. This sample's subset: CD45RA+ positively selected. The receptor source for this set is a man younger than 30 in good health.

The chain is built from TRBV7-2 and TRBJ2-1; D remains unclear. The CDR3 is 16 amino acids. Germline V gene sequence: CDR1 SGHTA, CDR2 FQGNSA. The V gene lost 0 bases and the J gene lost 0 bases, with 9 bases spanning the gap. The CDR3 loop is CASSLAEVTSYNEQFF. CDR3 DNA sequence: TGTGCCAGCAGCTTAGCCGAGGTCACCTCCTACAATGAGCAGTTCTTC.

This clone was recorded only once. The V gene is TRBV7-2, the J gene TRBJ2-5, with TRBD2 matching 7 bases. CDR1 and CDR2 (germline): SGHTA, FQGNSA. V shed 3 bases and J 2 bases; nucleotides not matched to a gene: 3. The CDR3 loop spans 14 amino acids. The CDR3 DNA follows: TGTGCCAGCAGCTTCGGGACTATTCAAGAGACCCAGTACTTC. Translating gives CASSFGTIQETQYF.

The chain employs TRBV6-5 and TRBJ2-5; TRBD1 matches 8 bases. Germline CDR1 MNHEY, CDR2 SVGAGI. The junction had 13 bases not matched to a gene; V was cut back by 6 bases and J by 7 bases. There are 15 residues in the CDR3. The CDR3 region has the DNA TGTGCCAGCAGACCGTACACCGGGACAGGTGTGACCCAGTACTTC. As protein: CASRPYTGTGVTQYF.

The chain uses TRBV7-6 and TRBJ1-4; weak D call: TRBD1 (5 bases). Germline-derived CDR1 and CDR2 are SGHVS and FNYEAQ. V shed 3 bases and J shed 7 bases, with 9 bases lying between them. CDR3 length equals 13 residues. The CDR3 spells CASSFTGGEKLFF. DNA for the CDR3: TGTGCCAGCAGCTTTACTGGGGGTGAAAAACTGTTTTTT.